Shown below are 27 T cell receptor beta chains from a single sample sequenced in a study of blood T cell repertoires in COVID-19. Profiling relied on immunoSEQ multiplex PCR, and the TCRdb table lists in-frame clones only, not all of them. The sample has 200,000 to 250,000 clones, approximately 82% seen once. The material sequenced was peripheral blood. The receptors come from a woman older than 75 with acute or convalescent COVID-19.

This clone was seen a single time. V is TRBV28 and J is TRBJ2-2; 7 bases align to TRBD2. Germline values: CDR1 MDHEN, CDR2 SYDVKM. This CDR3 has 18 residues. Trimming took 5 bases from V and 3 from J; bases not matched to a gene: 15. The DNA of the CDR3 is TGTGCCAGCAGTCTACCTAGGGCGGGAGAAAGGGACACCGGGGAGCTGTTTTTT. Translation gives CASSLPRAGERDTGELFF.

This chain links TRBV19 with TRBJ2-1; possibly TRBD1 for D (5 bases). The CDR3 loop spans 15 amino acids. Trimming pared 1 base from V and 2 bases from J, leaving 9 bases between. Germline V gene data show CDR1 as LNHDA and CDR2 as SQIVND (reference sequence). The CDR3 nucleotides read TGTGCCAGTAGTATAGGCAGGGAAACCTACAATGAGCAGTTCTTC. It specifies CASSIGRETYNEQFF.

The CDR3: CASTREGNTEAFF. CDR3 in DNA: TGCGCCAGCACCCGTGAGGGGAACACTGAAGCTTTCTTT. The rearrangement uses TRBV5-1 and TRBJ1-1; D gene unclear. The V gene lost 6 bases and the J gene lost 1 base, with 10 bases spanning the gap. Per germline, CDR1 SGHRS and CDR2 YFSETQ. The CDR3 loop spans 13 amino acids.

The V gene is TRBV24-1, the J gene TRBJ2-3; TRBD2 agrees at 9 bases. The trim removed 4 bases at V and 6 bases at J, leaving 7 bases unmatched. The CDR3 is 15 residues long. Germline-derived CDR1 and CDR2 are KGHDR and SFDVKD. The CDR3 here is CATSDTGTSRDTQYF. CDR3 DNA sequence: TGTGCCACCAGTGACACCGGGACTAGCAGGGATACGCAGTATTTT.

The V and J genes are TRBV7-9 and TRBJ2-7; 10 bases are a match to TRBD1. CDR1 is SEHNR, CDR2 FQNEAQ, per germline (reference sequence). With 8 bases clipped from V and 3 bases from J, the junction kept 22 bases outside the gene matches. The CDR3 is made up of 19 amino acids. The CDR3 nucleotides are TGTGCCAGCGCCACAACCCAACCTCAAGAAGGGACAGGGGTCTACGAGCAGTACTTC. The encoded protein is CASATTQPQEGTGVYEQYF.

The chain links TRBV24-1 to TRBJ2-3; D possibly corresponds to TRBD2 (6 bases). Trimming pared 6 bases from V and 4 bases from J, leaving 10 bases between. The CDR3 consists of 13 residues. Germline CDR1 and CDR2: KGHDR and SFDVKD. The CDR3 sequence is CATSLRGSDTQYF. Here the CDR3 DNA reads TGTGCCACCAGTTTGCGGGGATCAGATACGCAGTATTTT.

This sequence joins TRBV7-2 and TRBJ1-1; D not resolved. Trimming removed 6 bases from V and 4 bases from J, with 12 bases in between. This CDR3 spans 13 amino acids. Germline values: CDR1 SGHTA, CDR2 FQGNSA. The CDR3 is CASRPVVVTEAFF. The CDR3 region has the DNA TGTGCCAGCAGACCGGTCGTGGTCACTGAAGCTTTCTTT.

The chain employs TRBV5-4 and TRBJ2-2; 11 bases are a match to TRBD2. V was clipped by 3 bases and J by 4 bases; unmatched bases: 5. The CDR3 runs 16 residues. Germline lookup yields CDR1 SGHNT and CDR2 YYREEE (reference sequence). CDR3 sequence (DNA): TGTGCCAGCAGCTCAGGGACTAGCGGAGCCACCGGGGAGCTGTTTTTT. Protein product: CASSSGTSGATGELFF.

The CDR3 nucleotides read TGTGCCAGCAGTGGAGGACGGGAGATCGGTTCACCCCTCCACTTT. Translating gives CASSGGREIGSPLHF. J is TRBJ1-6 and V is TRBV2; D is undetermined. V was shortened by 4 bases and J by 9 bases, with 16 bases between the two germline ends. Looked up from germline, CDR1 is SNHLY and CDR2 is FYNNEI. The CDR3 runs to 15 residues.

V and J are TRBV28 and TRBJ2-7; 8 nucleotides line up with TRBD2. Germline V gives CDR1 MDHEN, CDR2 SYDVKM. Trimming cost V 4 bases and J 6 bases; bases outside gene matches: 11. The CDR3 length is 15 residues. CDR3 nucleotide sequence: TGTGCCAGCAGTTCCCCCGAGGCGGGAGGTCTCGAGCAGTACTTC. Translating it yields CASSSPEAGGLEQYF.

The chain recombines TRBV6-2 or TRBV6-3 with TRBJ2-7, with 9 bases fitting TRBD2. The CDR3 has 15 amino acids. Germline CDR1 reads MNHEY; CDR2 reads SVGEGT. V shed 5 bases, J shed 7 bases, and the junction held 12 bases outside the gene matches. In DNA, the CDR3 is TGTGCCAGCAGTCTCCTGGGTAGCGGGAGCCGGGAGCAGTACTTC. It yields the protein CASSLLGSGSREQYF.

The V call is TRBV19, the J call TRBJ2-7; 7 bases are a match to TRBD1. V trimming: 6 bases; J trimming: 0 bases; junction bases outside the gene matches: 8. This CDR3 has 15 residues. Per germline, CDR1 LNHDA and CDR2 SQIVND (reference sequence). The CDR3 loop is CASRKGQASSYEQYF. CDR3 DNA sequence: TGTGCCAGTAGAAAAGGACAGGCCAGCTCCTACGAGCAGTACTTC.

The chain is built from TRBV28 and TRBJ2-2; TRBD2 is a possible D gene (5 bases). The CDR3 is 15 residues long. V gave up 2 bases and J gave up 0 bases, with 7 bases separating them. Germline loops: CDR1 MDHEN, CDR2 SYDVKM. The CDR3 DNA is TGTGCCAGCAGTTTAGACTATTCGAACACCGGGGAGCTGTTTTTT. Translation: CASSLDYSNTGELFF.

The chain joins TRBV5-1 to TRBJ2-3, with D perhaps TRBD2 (5 bases). Between the trimmed V and J ends, which lost 7 bases and 1 base, there was a span of 13 bases. Germline V gives CDR1 SGHRS, CDR2 YFSETQ. CDR3 size: 14 residues. CDR3 sequence (DNA): TGCGCCAGCGCCTATACTAGTCGCACAGATACGCAGTATTTT. As protein: CASAYTSRTDTQYF.

V gene TRBV19 combines with J gene TRBJ2-2; tentatively, D is TRBD1 (5 bases). This CDR3 has 15 residues. Germline CDR1 reads LNHDA; CDR2 reads SQIVND (reference sequence). V lost 2 bases and J lost 2, with 9 bases in between. The DNA for the CDR3 is TGTGCCAGTAGTATAACAGGATTCAACACCGGGGAGCTGTTTTTT. The encoded protein is CASSITGFNTGELFF. Using reference TRBV19 and TRBJ2-2 for the parts outside the CDR3, the full variable domain is DGGITQSPKYLFRKEGQNVTLSCEQNLNHDAMYWYRQDPGQGLRLIYYSQIVNDFQKGDIAEGYSVSREKKESFPLTVTSAQKNPTAFYLCASSITGFNTGELFFGEGSRLTVL.

V and J are TRBV18 and TRBJ1-2, with a weak D call TRBD1 (6 bases). Germline V lookup: CDR1 KGHSH, CDR2 LQKENI. CDR3 length: 15 residues. Trimming stripped 3 bases from V and 7 bases from J, with 18 bases between. The CDR3 nucleotides read TGTGCCAGCTCACCGAGCCAAGACAGGATGGTTGGCTACACCTTC. It encodes CASSPSQDRMVGYTF.

Only one count was recorded for this clone. The chain joins TRBV13 to TRBJ1-4, with a weak D call TRBD1 (6 bases). The CDR3 sequence is 15 residues long. The germline V gene has CDR1 PRHDT and CDR2 FYEKMQ (reference sequence). Trimming removed 0 bases at V and 4 bases at J, with 9 bases between. This chain's CDR3 is CASSLGGQYNEKLFF. As DNA, the CDR3 is TGTGCCAGCAGCTTAGGAGGACAGTATAATGAAAAACTGTTTTTT.

The V and J genes are TRBV27 and TRBJ1-2; D may be TRBD1 (5 bases). Germline V gives CDR1 MNHEY, CDR2 SMNVEV (reference sequence). The V end lost 5 bases, the J end lost 2 bases, and 18 bases lay between the germline ends. The CDR3 spans 16 residues. The CDR3 region is CASSPYGYGQNYGYTF. DNA for the CDR3: TGTGCCAGCAGTCCCTACGGTTATGGACAAAACTATGGCTACACCTTC.

CDR3 sequence: CASSRRTSGGETQYF. CDR3 sequence (DNA): TGCGCCAGCAGCCGTCGGACTAGCGGGGGTGAGACCCAGTACTTC. The chain couples TRBV5-1 to TRBJ2-5; 13 bases match TRBD2. This CDR3 has 15 amino acids. Germline lookup yields CDR1 SGHRS and CDR2 YFSETQ. Trimming at V came to 4 bases and at J to 5 bases, leaving 5 bases not matched to a gene. Together with reference TRBV5-1 and TRBJ2-5, the CDR3 gives the full variable domain: KAGVTQTPRYLIKTRGQQVTLSCSPISGHRSVSWYQQTPGQGLQFLFEYFSETQRNKGNFPGRFSGRQFSNSRSEMNVSTLELGDSALYLCASSRRTSGGETQYFGPGTRLLVL.

The V and J genes are TRBV28 and TRBJ1-4; D is perhaps TRBD1 (5 bases). Germline V gives CDR1 MDHEN, CDR2 SYDVKM. This CDR3 comprises 16 residues. V lost 1 base to trimming and J lost 7 bases, with 16 bases between them. The CDR3 DNA follows: TGTGCCAGCAGTTTATTTAACGCTCCTAGGGGTGAAAAACTGTTTTTT. It translates to CASSLFNAPRGEKLFF.

The table lists this clone with a count of one. V usage is TRBV28 and J usage is TRBJ2-3; 8 bases fit TRBD2. The CDR3 runs to 15 residues. The germline V gene encodes CDR1 MDHEN and CDR2 SYDVKM. V dropped 5 bases and J dropped 1; count of bases not matched to a gene: 5. CDR3 sequence (DNA): TGTGCCAGCAGTCCGGGGGGGGCACGCACAGATACGCAGTATTTT. This encodes CASSPGGARTDTQYF.

V and J are TRBV7-2 and TRBJ2-7; 7 bases are a match to TRBD2. The CDR3 has 15 amino acids. V was pared by 3 bases and J by 2 bases, with 7 bases of the junction left unmatched. Germline V gene data show CDR1 as SGHTA and CDR2 as FQGNSA. The CDR3 DNA reads TGTGCCAGCAGCTTCGGCCTAGCGGTGACCTACGAGCAGTACTTC. This encodes CASSFGLAVTYEQYF.

This chain links TRBV6-2 or TRBV6-3 with TRBJ2-2, with D perhaps TRBD2 (6 bases). The germline gives CDR1 MNHEY, CDR2 SVGEGT. CDR3 length: 16 residues. Trimming shortened V by 2 bases and J by 6 bases, and 16 bases separated the two germline ends. The CDR3 reads CASSYLRTSSAGELFF. The CDR3 DNA reads TGTGCCAGCAGTTACCTGCGGACATCTAGCGCCGGGGAGCTGTTTTTT.

The rearrangement joins TRBV2 to TRBJ2-1; D is possibly TRBD2 (6 bases). The CDR3 loop spans 14 amino acids. V was pared by 7 bases and J by 6 bases, with 16 bases between. CDR1 and CDR2 from the germline V gene are SNHLY and FYNNEI. Here the CDR3 reads CASTQAGSFNEQFF. DNA for the CDR3: TGTGCCAGCACCCAAGCGGGTAGTTTCAATGAGCAGTTCTTC.

This clone was recorded only once. The genes are TRBV6-5 and TRBJ1-2, with 7 nucleotides matching TRBD1. Germline V CDR1 and CDR2: MNHEY, SVGAGI. The CDR3 is 14 residues long. Unmatched junction bases numbered 5, after V lost 5 bases and J lost 2 bases. Written as DNA, the CDR3 is TGTGCCAGCAGTCGGACAGGCGAGAACTATGGCTACACCTTC. Translating it yields CASSRTGENYGYTF.

The rearrangement uses TRBV2 and TRBJ2-5; 8 positions agree with TRBD2. CDR1 is SNHLY and CDR2 is FYNNEI in the germline V gene. The CDR3 has 15 residues. V shed 7 bases and J 5 bases; nucleotides not matched to a gene: 12. The DNA of the CDR3 is TGTGCCAGCAATACCCTGGGCGGGGGGCTGGAGACCCAGTACTTC. Encoded protein: CASNTLGGGLETQYF.

The V gene is TRBV5-1, the J gene TRBJ1-2, with 8 positions matching TRBD1. The CDR3 totals 15 residues. With V trimmed by 2 bases and J by 2 bases, 5 bases remained unmatched. The V gene's germline CDR1 is SGHRS and CDR2 YFSETQ. The DNA of the CDR3 is TGCGCCAGCAGCTTCCAGACAGGGGCCAACTATGGCTACACCTTC. Translating gives CASSFQTGANYGYTF.